This T cell receptor beta chain was sequenced for a study of cytomegalovirus exposure and HLA in healthy donors. General study points: Rarity marked most TCR sequences, yet some public TCRs occurred in many donors. CMV antigen specificity was confirmed in vitro for a few CMV-associated chains. It was 150 or so TCR beta chains that were listed as cytomegalovirus-associated.

V lost 3 bases and J lost 4, with 14 bases in between. Germline V CDR1 and CDR2: SGHRS, YFSETQ. The CDR3 sequence is 16 residues long. A word on this clone: Its antigen remains unidentified.

The method was immunoSEQ multiplex PCR; TCRdb's version includes in-frame clones alone and lacks a portion of them. The sample has about 280,000 clones, approximately 90% seen once. Sequencing used PBMCs. The sequence derives from a woman under 30 in good health and CMV-seronegative. The rearrangement links TRBV5-1 to TRBJ2-6, with D tentatively TRBD1 (6 bases). The CDR3 spells CASSSNPGVGANVLTF. In DNA form, the CDR3 reads TGCGCCAGCAGCTCGAACCCAGGGGTCGGGGCCAACGTCCTGACTTTC.